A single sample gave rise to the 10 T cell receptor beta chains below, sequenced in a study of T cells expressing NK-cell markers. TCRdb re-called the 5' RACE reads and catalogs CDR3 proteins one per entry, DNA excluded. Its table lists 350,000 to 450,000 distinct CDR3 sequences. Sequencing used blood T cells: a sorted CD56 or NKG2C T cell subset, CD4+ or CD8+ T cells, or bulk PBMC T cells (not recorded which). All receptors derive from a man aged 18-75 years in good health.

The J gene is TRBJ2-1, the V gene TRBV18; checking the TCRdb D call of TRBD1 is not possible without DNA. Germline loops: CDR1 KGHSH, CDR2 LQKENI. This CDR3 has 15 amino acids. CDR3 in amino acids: CASGRGGGSYNEQFF. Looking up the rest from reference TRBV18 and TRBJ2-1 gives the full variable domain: NAGVMQNPRHLVRRRGQEARLRCSPMKGHSHVYWYRQLPEEGLKFMVYLQKENIIDESGMPKERFSAEFPKEGPSILRIQQVVRGDSAAYFCASGRGGGSYNEQFFGPGTRLTVL.

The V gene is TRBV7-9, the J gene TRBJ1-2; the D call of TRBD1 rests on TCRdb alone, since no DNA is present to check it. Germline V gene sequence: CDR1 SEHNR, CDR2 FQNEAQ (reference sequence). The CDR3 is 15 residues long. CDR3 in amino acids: CASSLVGNRVYGYTF.

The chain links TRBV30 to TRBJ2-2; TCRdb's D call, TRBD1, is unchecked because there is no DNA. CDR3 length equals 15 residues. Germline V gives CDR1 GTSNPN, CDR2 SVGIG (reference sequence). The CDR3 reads CAWAWGQTNTGELFF.

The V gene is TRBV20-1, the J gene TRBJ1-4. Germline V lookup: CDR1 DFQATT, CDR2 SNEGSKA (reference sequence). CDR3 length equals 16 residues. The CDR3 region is CSARDPTGPSNEKLFF.

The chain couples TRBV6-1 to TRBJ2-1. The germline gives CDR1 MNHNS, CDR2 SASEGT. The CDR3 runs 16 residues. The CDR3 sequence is CASRDSFESSYNEQFF.

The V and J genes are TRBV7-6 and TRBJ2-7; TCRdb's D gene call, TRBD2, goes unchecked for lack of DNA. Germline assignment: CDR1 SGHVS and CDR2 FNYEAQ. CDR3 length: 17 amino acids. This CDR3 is CASSLAPASGGVYEQYF.

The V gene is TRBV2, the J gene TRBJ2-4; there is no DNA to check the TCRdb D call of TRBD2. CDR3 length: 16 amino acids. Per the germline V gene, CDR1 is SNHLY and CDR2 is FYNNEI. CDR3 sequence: CASSEEGWSAKNIQYF. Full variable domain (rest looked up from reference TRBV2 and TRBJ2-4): EPEVTQTPSHQVTQMGQEVILRCVPISNHLYFYWYRQILGQKVEFLVSFYNNEISEKSEIFDDQFSVERPDGSNFTLKIRSTKLEDSAMYFCASSEEGWSAKNIQYFGAGTRLSVL.

Here the CDR3 reads CASSQDPWIAPTDTQYF. V and J are TRBV4-2 and TRBJ2-3; TCRdb returns TRBD1, unconfirmable since there is no DNA. This CDR3 has 17 residues. Germline assignment: CDR1 LGHNA and CDR2 YNFKEQ.

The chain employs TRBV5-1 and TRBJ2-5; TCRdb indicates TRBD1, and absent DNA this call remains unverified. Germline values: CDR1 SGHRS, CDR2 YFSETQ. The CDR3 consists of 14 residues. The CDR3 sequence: CASSLIQGGETQYF.

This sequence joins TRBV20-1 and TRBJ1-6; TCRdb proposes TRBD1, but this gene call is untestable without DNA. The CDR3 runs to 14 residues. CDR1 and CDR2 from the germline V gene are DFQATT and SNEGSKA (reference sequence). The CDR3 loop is CSASQGLKGSPLHF.